This T cell receptor beta chain emerged from a study of shared clonotypes between healthy human individuals. Germline loops: CDR1 SNHLY, CDR2 FYNNEI. The CDR3 totals 14 residues. Between the trimmed V and J ends, which lost 4 bases and 0 bases, there was a span of 9 bases. Naive CD8 cells, CD45RO-negative and positively selected for CCR7, excluded terminally differentiated effector memory CD45RA+ cells. This clone turned up a few times. Tens of thousands of T cell genomes (approximately 0.2 ug DNA) went into each sorted-subset replicate. In the original analysis: Owing to the provision of junction-only sequences devoid of quality scores by immunoSEQ, filtering differed. Clones were sequenced by immunoSEQ multiplex PCR, and TCRdb holds only the in-frame ones, with some missing. Clone size and the V and J calls come from that table; the DNA yielded D and trimming. The sample lists about 2.2 million clones, about 92% seen once, with 1.7% in the top ten.

This receptor was taken from a young man in good health. Some clones in this sample may be carry-over from other donors' samples. The rearrangement links TRBV2 to TRBJ1-1, with D perhaps matching TRBD1 (6 bases). Material for sequencing was naive CD8+ T cells from PBMCs. The CDR3 bases are TGTGCCAGCAGTGGGACAGTCGTGAACACTGAAGCTTTCTTT. This gives the protein CASSGTVVNTEAFF.